This T cell receptor (beta chain) is drawn from a study of neurological immune-mediated disorders. Study-wide context: Secondary progressive cases numbered 3 among the roughly 34 multiple sclerosis patients, while the other 31 were relapsing-remitting. Findings and caveats of the study: Whereas HTLV-1-associated myelopathy showed the most TCR clonal expansion, multiple sclerosis showed the least, with levels below those of healthy controls.

V lost 7 bases and J lost 1; bases outside the gene matches: 9. The CDR3 sequence is 15 residues long. Germline V gene sequence: CDR1 SGHKS, CDR2 YYEKEE (reference sequence). This clonotype was detected ten times or more. Its antigen is not identified. The cDNA was generated by 5'RACE with 10-nucleotide random UMIs. Per sequencing run, 15-18 subjects together gave over 170 million TCR-beta sequences. TCRdb recomputed calls from the 5' RACE reads with MiXCR, one row per CDR3 protein. This sample has 45,000 to 55,000 distinct CDR3 sequences, with about 3% found just once. The source of this sequence is a man aged 40-55 years with multiple sclerosis. Sequenced sample: PBMCs. This chain connects TRBV5-5 to TRBJ2-3, with 7 bases that match TRBD2. The CDR3 sequence is CASGDGGSRTDTQYF. The CDR3 DNA sequence: TGTGCCAGCGGCGACGGGGGGTCCCGCACAGATACGCAGTATTTT.